The 29 T cell receptor beta chains below were found in one sample sequenced in a study of cytotoxic CD8 clonotypes in ibrutinib-treated CLL. Profiling relied on immunoSEQ multiplex PCR, and the TCRdb table lists in-frame clones only, not all of them. The data show some 200,000 clones, just under 80% seen once. The sequenced sample was PBMCs, obtained after 12 months of ibrutinib treatment. The receptors here all came from a human donor with chronic lymphocytic leukemia.

The chain couples TRBV19 to TRBJ1-5, with D maybe TRBD1 (5 bases). This CDR3 region has 14 residues. Trimming pared 5 bases from V and 3 bases from J, leaving 11 bases between. Looked up from germline, CDR1 is LNHDA and CDR2 is SQIVND (reference sequence). CDR3 amino acids: CASSLYRPNQPQHF. In DNA form, the CDR3 reads TGTGCCAGTAGTCTCTACAGGCCCAATCAGCCCCAGCATTTT.

The rearrangement links TRBV5-1 to TRBJ2-1, with D uncertain. The CDR3 contains 13 residues. Looked up from germline, CDR1 is SGHRS and CDR2 is YFSETQ. V was shortened by 0 bases and J by 5 bases, with 6 bases between the two germline ends. The CDR3 DNA reads as TGCGCCAGCAGCTTGGTGGATAACAATGAGCAGTTCTTC. Translating it yields CASSLVDNNEQFF.

This clone was counted between two and nine times. The rearrangement uses TRBV5-1 and TRBJ1-3; TRBD1 matches at 7 bases. From germline, CDR1 is SGHRS and CDR2 YFSETQ. CDR3 length equals 15 residues. V shed 2 bases, J shed 4 bases, and the junction held 6 bases outside the gene matches. The CDR3 DNA reads as TGCGCCAGCAGCTTCGGACAGGCCGCCGGAAACACCATATATTTT. Residues: CASSFGQAAGNTIYF.

In this sample, this clone turned up once. This chain links TRBV5-4 with TRBJ2-7; D call uncertain. There are 11 residues in the CDR3. Trimming shortened V by 0 bases and J by 6 bases, and 4 bases separated the two germline ends. CDR1 SGHNT and CDR2 YYREEE come from the germline V gene (reference sequence). DNA of the CDR3: TGTGCCAGCAGCTTGGGGGCCGAGCAGTACTTC. Its translation is CASSLGAEQYF.

The rearrangement links TRBV4-1 to TRBJ2-1, with 7 bases fitting TRBD1. The ends lost 0 bases at V and 4 bases at J; junction bases unmatched: 3. CDR1 and CDR2 (germline): MGHRA, YSYEKL. CDR3 length equals 15 residues. The CDR3 loop reads CASSQEGQFYNEQFF. The CDR3 DNA follows: TGCGCCAGCAGCCAAGAGGGACAGTTTTACAATGAGCAGTTCTTC.

This clone was seen a handful of times. The chain has TRBV19 and TRBJ2-7; 8 bases line up with TRBD1. The CDR3 sequence is 14 residues long. With 6 bases clipped from V and 0 bases from J, the junction kept 4 bases outside the gene matches. CDR1 and CDR2 from the germline V gene are LNHDA and SQIVND (reference sequence). The CDR3 reads CASSRTGLSYEQYF. CDR3 DNA: TGTGCCAGTAGCAGGACAGGGCTCTCCTACGAGCAGTACTTC.

This chain joins TRBV2 and TRBJ2-7, with D unclear. Trimming took off 5 bases at V and 2 bases at J, with 19 bases between the two ends. Germline V gene data show CDR1 as SNHLY and CDR2 as FYNNEI. This CDR3 contains 16 residues. The CDR3 spells CASSSLIRRTPYEQYF. In DNA, the CDR3 is TGTGCCAGCAGTTCCCTCATACGACGGACCCCCTACGAGCAGTACTTC.

As for this clone: In the same sample, other DNA sequences code for this CDR3. The rearrangement joins TRBV6-5 to TRBJ2-7, with a possible D match to TRBD1 (6 bases). CDR3 length equals 15 residues. Germline V gene lookup returns CDR1 MNHEY and CDR2 SVGAGI. Trimming shortened V by 2 bases and J by 0 bases, and 11 bases separated the two germline ends. CDR3 amino acids: CASSYGRGGSYEQYF. The CDR3 DNA sequence: TGTGCCAGCAGTTACGGCAGGGGTGGCTCCTACGAGCAGTACTTC.

The chain carries TRBV10-3 and TRBJ2-1; no definite D call. The length of the CDR3 is 12 residues. CDR1 is ENHRY and CDR2 is SYGVKD in the germline V gene. V shed 6 bases and J shed 4 bases, with 7 bases lying between them. The CDR3 loop is CAIRTIYNEQFF. The CDR3 DNA is TGTGCCATCAGGACCATATACAATGAGCAGTTCTTC.

V is TRBV18 and J is TRBJ1-1, with a possible D match to TRBD1 (5 bases). V was cut by 4 bases and J by 4 bases, with 16 bases left in between. This CDR3 region has 15 residues. CDR1 is KGHSH, CDR2 LQKENI, per germline. The CDR3 DNA reads TGTGCCAGCTCACTGATGGGGGGAAGGGGCACTGAAGCTTTCTTT. Protein: CASSLMGGRGTEAFF.

The chain uses TRBV19 and TRBJ2-7; the D gene is possibly TRBD1 (6 bases). CDR3 length: 14 residues. V shed 4 bases and J shed 2 bases, with 12 bases lying between them. From germline, CDR1 is LNHDA and CDR2 SQIVND (reference sequence). The CDR3 DNA reads TGTGCCAGTAGTAGCCAGGGGAGCGCCTACGAGCAGTACTTC. Protein sequence: CASSSQGSAYEQYF.

This chain connects TRBV30 to TRBJ2-5; D unclear. This CDR3 has 10 amino acids. V lost 5 bases to trimming and J lost 4 bases, with 5 bases between them. Germline-derived CDR1 and CDR2 are GTSNPN and SVGIG (reference sequence). This CDR3 is CAWGRETQYF. CDR3 nucleotide sequence: TGTGCCTGGGGCCGAGAGACCCAGTACTTC.

The rearrangement links TRBV19 to TRBJ1-1; a weak D match, TRBD1 (6 bases). CDR1 and CDR2 (germline): LNHDA, SQIVND (reference sequence). The CDR3 is made up of 15 amino acids. The V end lost 2 bases, the J end lost 2 bases, and 12 bases lay between the germline ends. CDR3 sequence reads: CASSILWTENTEAFF. In DNA form, the CDR3 reads TGTGCCAGTAGTATACTCTGGACAGAAAACACTGAAGCTTTCTTT. The variable domain in full, with the rest retrieved from reference TRBV19 and TRBJ1-1, is DGGITQSPKYLFRKEGQNVTLSCEQNLNHDAMYWYRQDPGQGLRLIYYSQIVNDFQKGDIAEGYSVSREKKESFPLTVTSAQKNPTAFYLCASSILWTENTEAFFGQGTRLTVV.

V usage is TRBV7-9 and J usage is TRBJ1-3; D perhaps matches TRBD1 (6 bases). The CDR3 totals 13 residues. Trimming removed 4 bases from V and 7 bases from J, with 11 bases in between. Germline assignment: CDR1 SEHNR and CDR2 FQNEAQ (reference sequence). CDR3 DNA: TGTGCCAGCAGCTCGGACAGCCTCAACACCATATATTTT. Translation: CASSSDSLNTIYF. Full variable domain (remainder filled in from reference TRBV7-9 and TRBJ1-3): DTGVSQNPRHKITKRGQNVTFRCDPISEHNRLYWYRQTLGQGPEFLTYFQNEAQLEKSRLLSDRFSAERPKGSFSTLEIQRTEQGDSAMYLCASSSDSLNTIYFGEGSWLTVV.

The rearrangement uses TRBV27 and TRBJ1-2, with D perhaps matching TRBD1 (5 bases). Germline V CDR1 and CDR2: MNHEY, SMNVEV (reference sequence). V lost 6 bases and J lost 5, with 10 bases in between. This CDR3 contains 12 residues. As DNA, the CDR3 is TGTGCCAGCAGCTCACGGGGGTATGGCTACACCTTC. This translates into CASSSRGYGYTF.

The chain combines TRBV4-1 with TRBJ1-5; D may be TRBD1 (5 bases). This CDR3 contains 16 residues. Germline CDR1 reads MGHRA; CDR2 reads YSYEKL. Deletions cut 2 bases from V and 1 base from J, with 12 bases between. The CDR3 nucleotides read TGCGCCAGCAGCCAAAGGGGTGGGTTGAGCAATCAGCCCCAGCATTTT. Translation gives CASSQRGGLSNQPQHF.

The chain combines TRBV27 with TRBJ2-1; 8 bases agree with TRBD2. Germline CDR1 MNHEY, CDR2 SMNVEV (reference sequence). The length of the CDR3 is 15 residues. V dropped 2 bases and J dropped 0; count of bases not matched to a gene: 0. The CDR3 sequence: CASSLSGSSYNEQFF. As DNA, the CDR3 is TGTGCCAGCAGTTTAAGCGGGAGCTCCTACAATGAGCAGTTCTTC.

The chain uses TRBV10-1 and TRBJ2-2, with 8 nucleotides matching TRBD1. The CDR3 is 15 residues long. CDR1 is WNHNN, CDR2 SYGVQD, per germline (reference sequence). The V gene end was trimmed by 4 bases and the J gene end by 2 bases; junction bases not matched to a gene: 3. The CDR3 region has the DNA TGCGCCAGCAGTGTTACAGGGGGTAACACCGGGGAGCTGTTTTTT. Translated, it gives CASSVTGGNTGELFF.

The V call is TRBV5-1, the J call TRBJ2-7; either TRBD1 or TRBD2 may fit D (5 bases each). This CDR3 has 14 amino acids. Germline assignment: CDR1 SGHRS and CDR2 YFSETQ. Trimming took off 4 bases at V and 5 bases at J, with 16 bases between the two ends. The CDR3 protein is CASSRNQGDDEQYF. The CDR3 DNA reads TGCGCCAGCAGCCGCAATCAAGGGGACGACGAGCAGTACTTC.

The V call is TRBV7-8, the J call TRBJ1-2; a weak D match, TRBD1 (5 bases). The V and J ends lost 5 bases and 2 bases respectively, with 15 bases between them. CDR1 is SGHVS and CDR2 is FQNEAQ in the germline V gene. The CDR3 length is 15 residues. Written as DNA, the CDR3 is TGTGCCAGCAGCGTAATCCAGGGTGGAAACTATGGCTACACCTTC. Its translation is CASSVIQGGNYGYTF.

The gene calls are TRBV5-1 and TRBJ1-1; tentative D call: TRBD1 (5 bases). Looked up from germline, CDR1 is SGHRS and CDR2 is YFSETQ. V dropped 0 bases and J dropped 3 bases, with 15 bases sitting between them. CDR3 length: 16 amino acids. Here the CDR3 reads CASSLDGRVGYTEAFF. CDR3 DNA: TGCGCCAGCAGCTTGGATGGCAGGGTAGGGTACACTGAAGCTTTCTTT.

There are a few counts of this clone. This chain links TRBV4-1 with TRBJ2-3; 7 bases are shared with TRBD2. Losses at the gene ends were 1 base for V and 6 bases for J; bases not matched to a gene: 13. Germline assignment: CDR1 MGHRA and CDR2 YSYEKL. This CDR3 has 17 amino acids. CDR3 amino acids: CASSQVRAGKGWDTQYF. The CDR3 DNA sequence: TGCGCCAGCAGCCAAGTGCGAGCGGGGAAGGGTTGGGATACGCAGTATTTT.

This clone was detected only a few times. The J gene is TRBJ2-7, the V gene TRBV27, with TRBD1 identical over 7 bases. The germline V gene has CDR1 MNHEY and CDR2 SMNVEV (reference sequence). V was clipped by 7 bases and J by 2 bases; unmatched bases: 8. This CDR3 spans 14 amino acids. DNA for the CDR3: TGTGCCAGCAATGTGGACAGGCTTCCCTACGAGCAGTACTTC. This codes for CASNVDRLPYEQYF.

The chain is built from TRBV7-9 and TRBJ2-5, with D perhaps matching TRBD1 or TRBD2 (7 bases each). V was trimmed by 5 bases and J by 5 bases, leaving 18 bases between them. The CDR3 sequence is 15 residues long. CDR1 and CDR2 (germline): SEHNR, FQNEAQ (reference sequence). The CDR3 nucleotides read TGTGCCAGCAGCGCCCAGGGGGGGGTCGGGGAGACCCAGTACTTC. This sequence encodes CASSAQGGVGETQYF.

The chain combines TRBV6-6 with TRBJ2-3, with 7 bases that match TRBD1. Germline V gene data show CDR1 as MNHNY and CDR2 as SVGAGI (reference sequence). The CDR3 sequence is 16 residues long. V trimming: 6 bases; J trimming: 1 base; junction bases outside the gene matches: 10. Here the CDR3 reads CASRTRGPLGTDTQYF. CDR3 nucleotide sequence: TGTGCCAGCAGAACAAGGGGGCCCCTTGGCACAGATACGCAGTATTTT.

The chain links TRBV18 to TRBJ1-1; D is unclear. Trimming removed 3 bases from V and 3 bases from J, with 11 bases in between. Per the germline V gene, CDR1 is KGHSH and CDR2 is LQKENI. CDR3 size: 14 residues. This CDR3 reads CASSPTDGDTEAFF. DNA for the CDR3: TGTGCCAGCTCACCGACGGACGGGGACACTGAAGCTTTCTTT. The whole variable domain, filled in from reference TRBV18 and TRBJ1-1, reads NAGVMQNPRHLVRRRGQEARLRCSPMKGHSHVYWYRQLPEEGLKFMVYLQKENIIDESGMPKERFSAEFPKEGPSILRIQQVVRGDSAAYFCASSPTDGDTEAFFGQGTRLTVV.

This clone was observed a handful of times. This chain connects TRBV6-5 to TRBJ2-7; D uncertain. V was cut by 0 bases and J by 7 bases, with 10 bases left in between. There are 13 residues in the CDR3. Per germline, CDR1 MNHEY and CDR2 SVGAGI. The chain's CDR3 is CASSYSVGREQYF. CDR3 sequence (DNA): TGTGCCAGCAGTTACTCAGTAGGGCGGGAGCAGTACTTC.

The chain uses TRBV9 and TRBJ2-7, with 11 bases that match TRBD1. Germline loops: CDR1 SGDLS, CDR2 YYNGEE. Trimming took 4 bases from V and 7 from J; bases not matched to a gene: 10. This CDR3 comprises 15 residues. In DNA form, the CDR3 reads TGTGCCAGCAGCTCGTCGGGACAGGGGGTCGGAGAGCAGTACTTC. This sequence encodes CASSSSGQGVGEQYF.

The CDR3 DNA follows: TGTGCCACCAGCAGAGATACCAGGGAATATAGCAATCAGCCCCAGCATTTT. Protein: CATSRDTREYSNQPQHF. This rearrangement joins TRBV15 to TRBJ1-5, with a possible D match to TRBD1 (5 bases). Trimming stripped 0 bases from V and 0 bases from J, with 12 bases between. CDR1 is LNHNV, CDR2 YYDKDF, per germline (reference sequence). The CDR3 loop spans 17 amino acids.